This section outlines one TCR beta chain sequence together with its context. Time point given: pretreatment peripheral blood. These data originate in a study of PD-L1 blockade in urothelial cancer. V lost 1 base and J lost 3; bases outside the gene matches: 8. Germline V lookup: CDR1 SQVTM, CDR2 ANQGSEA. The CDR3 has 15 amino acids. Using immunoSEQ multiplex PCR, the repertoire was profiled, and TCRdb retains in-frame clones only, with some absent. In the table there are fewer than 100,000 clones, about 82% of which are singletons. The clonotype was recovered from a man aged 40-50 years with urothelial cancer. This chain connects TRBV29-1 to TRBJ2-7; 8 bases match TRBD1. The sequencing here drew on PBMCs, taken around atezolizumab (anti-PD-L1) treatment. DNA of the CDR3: TGCAGCGTTGAAGTCGACAGGGGTGGGCACTACGAGCAGTACTTC. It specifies CSVEVDRGGHYEQYF.